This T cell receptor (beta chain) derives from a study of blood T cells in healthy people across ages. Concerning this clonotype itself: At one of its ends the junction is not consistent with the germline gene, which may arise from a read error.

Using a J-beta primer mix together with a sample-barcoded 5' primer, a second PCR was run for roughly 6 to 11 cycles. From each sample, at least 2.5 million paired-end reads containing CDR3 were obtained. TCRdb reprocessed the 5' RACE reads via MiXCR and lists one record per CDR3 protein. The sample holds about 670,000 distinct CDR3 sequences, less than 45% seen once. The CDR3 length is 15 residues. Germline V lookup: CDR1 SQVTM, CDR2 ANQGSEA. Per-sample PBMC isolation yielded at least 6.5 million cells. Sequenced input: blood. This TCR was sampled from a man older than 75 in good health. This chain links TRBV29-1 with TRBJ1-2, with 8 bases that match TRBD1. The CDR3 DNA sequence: TGCAGCGTTGAAGCCCCCCGACAGGGGAACTATGGCCACACCTTC. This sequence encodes CSVEAPRQGNYGHTF.